This is a list of T cell receptor beta chains from one sample in a study of blood T cell repertoires in COVID-19. TCRdb's table, derived via immunoSEQ multiplex PCR, lists solely in-frame clones and lacks some. The sample records hundreds of thousands of clones, about nine tenths being singletons. Sequencing used peripheral blood. The receptors originated from a woman aged 35 to 49 who had recovered from COVID-19. The CDR3 runs from the conserved cysteine through the conserved F or W. Each record gives: clone size, J gene, V gene, D gene, CDR3 DNA, CDR3 protein. A D gene is named only where the DNA matches it firmly. Some rows have no size entry. The others give once, few or many, or a class for an expanded clone.

abundance: -; j_gene: TRBJ1-1; v_gene: TRBV13; d_gene: TRBD1; CDR3nt: TGTGCCAGCAGCTTAATAACGTCTGGACAGGGAGGTGCTTTCTTT; CDR3aa: CASSLITSGQGGAFF
abundance: once; j_gene: TRBJ2-1; v_gene: TRBV9; d_gene: TRBD2; CDR3nt: TGTGCCAGCAGCGCACTCCCTGGCGGGAGCTCCTACAATGAGCAGTTCTTC; CDR3aa: CASSALPGGSSYNEQFF
abundance: -; j_gene: TRBJ2-5; v_gene: TRBV10-3; d_gene: TRBD1; CDR3nt: TGTGCCATCAGTGGGGGACAGGGAGTCCAAGAGACCCAGTACTTC; CDR3aa: CAISGGQGVQETQYF
abundance: -; j_gene: TRBJ1-1; v_gene: TRBV7-2; d_gene: TRBD1; CDR3nt: TGTGCCAGCAGCGCATACAGGGGTGGGACTGAAGCTTTCTTT; CDR3aa: CASSAYRGGTEAFF
abundance: -; j_gene: TRBJ1-2; v_gene: TRBV7-2; d_gene: TRBD1; CDR3nt: TGTGCCAGCAGCCCACGGACAGGGTTTGGCTACACCTTC; CDR3aa: CASSPRTGFGYTF
abundance: -; j_gene: TRBJ2-3; v_gene: TRBV10-1; d_gene: TRBD2; CDR3nt: TGCGCCAGCAGTGAGTCCTTGGGAGGGAGGTCGACCACAGATACGCAGTATTTT; CDR3aa: CASSESLGGRSTTDTQYF
abundance: -; j_gene: TRBJ2-7; v_gene: TRBV6-5; d_gene: -; CDR3nt: TGTGCCAGCAGTTCCGGGACTTATACCTACGAGCAGTACTTC; CDR3aa: CASSSGTYTYEQYF
abundance: -; j_gene: TRBJ2-3; v_gene: TRBV2; d_gene: TRBD2; CDR3nt: TGTGCCAGCAGTGAGGTCACTAGCGGGATCGGAGATACGCAGTATTTT; CDR3aa: CASSEVTSGIGDTQYF
abundance: -; j_gene: TRBJ1-2; v_gene: TRBV7-9; d_gene: -; CDR3nt: TGTGCCAGCAGCTCCCCAGGAAGGGAGGGGCCTTATGGCTACACCTTC; CDR3aa: CASSSPGREGPYGYTF
abundance: -; j_gene: TRBJ1-6; v_gene: TRBV18; d_gene: -; CDR3nt: TGTGCCAGCTCGCCGACAGGAGGTGGCTCCTATAATTCACCCCTCCACTTT; CDR3aa: CASSPTGGGSYNSPLHF
abundance: -; j_gene: TRBJ1-5; v_gene: TRBV30; d_gene: -; CDR3nt: TGTGCCTGGAGTGTAGACAGAGATCAGCCCCAGCATTTT; CDR3aa: CAWSVDRDQPQHF
abundance: -; j_gene: TRBJ2-4; v_gene: TRBV30; d_gene: -; CDR3nt: TGTGCCTGGAGTGTGGTAGGGGGCATTCAGTACTTC; CDR3aa: CAWSVVGGIQYF
abundance: -; j_gene: TRBJ1-1; v_gene: TRBV6-2/TRBV6-3; d_gene: TRBD1; CDR3nt: TGTGCCAGCAGTATTACAGGGGTTATTGCCGTGAACACTGAAGCTTTCTTT; CDR3aa: CASSITGVIAVNTEAFF
abundance: -; j_gene: TRBJ1-2; v_gene: TRBV5-1; d_gene: -; CDR3nt: TGCGCCAGCAGCCCGGGACATTCGGGGCATGGCTACACCTTC; CDR3aa: CASSPGHSGHGYTF
abundance: -; j_gene: TRBJ1-4; v_gene: TRBV2; d_gene: -; CDR3nt: TGTGCCAGCAGTGAGGGGTCGGGGGAAAAACTGTTTTTT; CDR3aa: CASSEGSGEKLFF
abundance: -; j_gene: TRBJ2-5; v_gene: TRBV11-2; d_gene: TRBD2; CDR3nt: TGTGCCAGCAGCCCGACTAGCGGGGGGGCCAAGGAGACCCAGTACTTC; CDR3aa: CASSPTSGGAKETQYF
abundance: -; j_gene: TRBJ2-7; v_gene: TRBV3-1/TRBV3-2; d_gene: TRBD1; CDR3nt: TGTGCCAGCAGCCTGGGACAGGCCTTCTACGAGCAGTACTTC; CDR3aa: CASSLGQAFYEQYF
abundance: -; j_gene: TRBJ2-1; v_gene: TRBV20-1; d_gene: -; CDR3nt: TGCAGTGCTAGTGGGCGGAGCTCCTACAATGAGCAGTTCTTC; CDR3aa: CSASGRSSYNEQFF
abundance: -; j_gene: TRBJ2-3; v_gene: TRBV5-1; d_gene: -; CDR3nt: TGCGCCAGCAGCTTGGACGAGGAAGATACGCAGTATTTT; CDR3aa: CASSLDEEDTQYF
abundance: -; j_gene: TRBJ2-6; v_gene: TRBV11-2; d_gene: -; CDR3nt: TGTGCCAGCAGCCCAGCGGTGGCCAACGTCCTGACTTTC; CDR3aa: CASSPAVANVLTF
abundance: -; j_gene: TRBJ1-2; v_gene: TRBV4-3; d_gene: TRBD1; CDR3nt: TGCGCCAGCAGCCAAGATCTGCCAGGGGGCGGGTATGGCTACACCTTC; CDR3aa: CASSQDLPGGGYGYTF
abundance: few; j_gene: TRBJ2-1; v_gene: TRBV7-2; d_gene: TRBD1; CDR3nt: TGTGCCAGCAGCTTTACAGGGGACAATGAGCAGTTCTTC; CDR3aa: CASSFTGDNEQFF